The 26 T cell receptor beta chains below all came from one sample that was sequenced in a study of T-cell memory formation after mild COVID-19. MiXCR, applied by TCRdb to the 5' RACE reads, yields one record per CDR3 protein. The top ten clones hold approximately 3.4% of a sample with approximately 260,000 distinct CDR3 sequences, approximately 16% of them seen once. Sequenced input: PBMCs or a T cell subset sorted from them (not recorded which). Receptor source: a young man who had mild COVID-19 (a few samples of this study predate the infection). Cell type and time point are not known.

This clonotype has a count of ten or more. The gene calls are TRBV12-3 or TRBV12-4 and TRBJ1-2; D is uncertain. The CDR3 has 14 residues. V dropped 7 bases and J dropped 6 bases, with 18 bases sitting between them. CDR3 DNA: TGTGCCAGCACCTCGAGGCGGGCGGTCCATGGCTACACCTTC. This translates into CASTSRRAVHGYTF.

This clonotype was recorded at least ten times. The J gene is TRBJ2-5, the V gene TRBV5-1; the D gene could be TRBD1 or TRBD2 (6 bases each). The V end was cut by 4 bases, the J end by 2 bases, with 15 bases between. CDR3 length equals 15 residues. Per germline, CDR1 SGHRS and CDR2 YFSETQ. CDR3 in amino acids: CASSKGGTQQETQYF. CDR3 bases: TGCGCCAGCAGCAAGGGCGGGACACAGCAAGAGACCCAGTACTTC. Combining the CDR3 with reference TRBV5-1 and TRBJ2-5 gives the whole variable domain KAGVTQTPRYLIKTRGQQVTLSCSPISGHRSVSWYQQTPGQGLQFLFEYFSETQRNKGNFPGRFSGRQFSNSRSEMNVSTLELGDSALYLCASSKGGTQQETQYFGPGTRLLVL.

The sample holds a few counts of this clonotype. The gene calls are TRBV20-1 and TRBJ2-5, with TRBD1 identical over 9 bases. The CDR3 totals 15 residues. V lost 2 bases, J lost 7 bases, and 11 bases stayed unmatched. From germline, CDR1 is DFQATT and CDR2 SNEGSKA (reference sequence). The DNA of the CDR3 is TGCAGTGCTAGAATACCCGGGACAGGGATGGGGACCCAGTACTTC. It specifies CSARIPGTGMGTQYF.

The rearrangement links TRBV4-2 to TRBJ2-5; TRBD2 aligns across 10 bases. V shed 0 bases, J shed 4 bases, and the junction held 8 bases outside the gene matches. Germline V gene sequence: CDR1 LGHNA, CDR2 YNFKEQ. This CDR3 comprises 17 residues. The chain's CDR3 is CASSQDLSGGAGETQYF. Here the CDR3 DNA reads TGTGCCAGCAGCCAAGATCTAAGCGGGGGGGCCGGAGAGACCCAGTACTTC.

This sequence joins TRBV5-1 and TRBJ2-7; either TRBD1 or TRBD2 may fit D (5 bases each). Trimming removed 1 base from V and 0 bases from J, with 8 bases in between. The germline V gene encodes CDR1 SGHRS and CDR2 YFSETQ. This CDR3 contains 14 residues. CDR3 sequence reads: CASSLRGTSYEQYF. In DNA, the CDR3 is TGCGCCAGCAGCTTGAGAGGGACCTCCTACGAGCAGTACTTC.

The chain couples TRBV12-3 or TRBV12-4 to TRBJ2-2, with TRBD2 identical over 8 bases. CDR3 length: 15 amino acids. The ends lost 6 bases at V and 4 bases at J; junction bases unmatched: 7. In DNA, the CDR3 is TGTGCCAGCAGACTACAAGGGACTAGCACCGGGGAGCTGTTTTTT. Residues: CASRLQGTSTGELFF.

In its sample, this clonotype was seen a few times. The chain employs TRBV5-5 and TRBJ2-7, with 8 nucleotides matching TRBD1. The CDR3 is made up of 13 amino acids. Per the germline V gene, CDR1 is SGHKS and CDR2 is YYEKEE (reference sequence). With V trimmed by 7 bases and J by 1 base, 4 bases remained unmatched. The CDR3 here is CASGRTGSYEQYF. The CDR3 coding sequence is TGTGCCAGCGGCAGGACAGGGTCCTACGAGCAGTACTTC.

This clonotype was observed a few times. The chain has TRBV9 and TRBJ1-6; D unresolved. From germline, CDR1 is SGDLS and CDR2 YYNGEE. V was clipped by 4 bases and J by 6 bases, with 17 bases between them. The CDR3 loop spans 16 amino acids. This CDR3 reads CASSTSWAAGNSPLHF. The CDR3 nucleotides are TGTGCCAGCAGCACGAGCTGGGCCGCGGGTAATTCACCCCTCCACTTT.

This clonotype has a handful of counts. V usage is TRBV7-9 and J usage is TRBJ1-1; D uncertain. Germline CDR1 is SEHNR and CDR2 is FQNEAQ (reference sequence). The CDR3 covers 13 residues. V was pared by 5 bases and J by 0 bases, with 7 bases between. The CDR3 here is CASSPWLNTEAFF. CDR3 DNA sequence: TGTGCCAGCAGCCCCTGGCTGAACACTGAAGCTTTCTTT.

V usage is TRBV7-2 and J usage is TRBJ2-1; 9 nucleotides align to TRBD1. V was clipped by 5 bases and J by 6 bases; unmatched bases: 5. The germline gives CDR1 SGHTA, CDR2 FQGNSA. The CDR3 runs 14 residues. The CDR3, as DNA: TGTGCCAGCAGCGCGGACAGGGGAGGCAATGAGCAGTTCTTC. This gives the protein CASSADRGGNEQFF. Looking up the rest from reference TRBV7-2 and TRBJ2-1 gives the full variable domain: GAGVSQSPSNKVTEKGKDVELRCDPISGHTALYWYRQSLGQGLEFLIYFQGNSAPDKSGLPSDRFSAERTGGSVSTLTIQRTQQEDSAVYLCASSADRGGNEQFFGPGTRLTVL.

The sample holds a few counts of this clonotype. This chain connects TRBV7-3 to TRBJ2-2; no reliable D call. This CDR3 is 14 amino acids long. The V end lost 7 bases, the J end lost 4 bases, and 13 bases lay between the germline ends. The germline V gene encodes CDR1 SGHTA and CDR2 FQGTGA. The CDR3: CASTLTPATGELFF. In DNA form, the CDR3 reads TGTGCCAGCACCTTGACTCCGGCCACCGGGGAGCTGTTTTTT.

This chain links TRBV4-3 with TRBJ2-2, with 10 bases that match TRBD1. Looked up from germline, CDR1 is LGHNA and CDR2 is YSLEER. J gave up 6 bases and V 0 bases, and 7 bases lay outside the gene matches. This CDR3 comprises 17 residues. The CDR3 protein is CASSQDGTGVSPGELFF. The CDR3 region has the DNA TGCGCCAGCAGCCAAGACGGGACAGGGGTGTCGCCCGGGGAGCTGTTTTTT.

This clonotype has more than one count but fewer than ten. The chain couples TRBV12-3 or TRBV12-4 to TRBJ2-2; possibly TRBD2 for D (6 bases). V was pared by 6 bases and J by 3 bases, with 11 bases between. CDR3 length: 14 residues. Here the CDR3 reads CASSWGVDTGELFF. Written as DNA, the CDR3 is TGTGCCAGCAGCTGGGGGGTCGACACCGGGGAGCTGTTTTTT.

The CDR3 is CSVVGRGRTDTQYF. The CDR3 region has the DNA TGCAGCGTTGTCGGTCGGGGGAGAACAGATACGCAGTATTTT. The J gene is TRBJ2-3, the V gene TRBV29-1, with D possibly matching TRBD2 (6 bases). V lost 4 bases to trimming and J lost 3 bases, with 14 bases between them. The CDR3 spans 14 residues. The germline V gene encodes CDR1 SQVTM and CDR2 ANQGSEA.

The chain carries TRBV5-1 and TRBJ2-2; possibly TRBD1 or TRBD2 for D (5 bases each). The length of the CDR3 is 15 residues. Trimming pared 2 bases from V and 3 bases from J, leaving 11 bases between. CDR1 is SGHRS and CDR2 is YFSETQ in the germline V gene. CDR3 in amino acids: CASSFRGADTGELFF. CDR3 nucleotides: TGCGCCAGCAGCTTCAGAGGGGCCGACACCGGGGAGCTGTTTTTT.

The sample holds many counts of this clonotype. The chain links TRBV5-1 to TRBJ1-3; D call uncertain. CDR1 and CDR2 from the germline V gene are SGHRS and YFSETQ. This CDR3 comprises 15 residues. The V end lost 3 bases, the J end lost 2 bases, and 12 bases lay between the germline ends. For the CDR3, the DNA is TGCGCCAGCAGCTCCGCCGGTGTACCTGGAAACACCATATATTTT. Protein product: CASSSAGVPGNTIYF.

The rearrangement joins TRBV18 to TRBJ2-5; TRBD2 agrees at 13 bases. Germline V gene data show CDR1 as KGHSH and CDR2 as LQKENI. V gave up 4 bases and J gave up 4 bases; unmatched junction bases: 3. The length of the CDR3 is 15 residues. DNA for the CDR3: TGTGCCAGCTCACGGCGACTAGCGGGGGGAGAGACCCAGTACTTC. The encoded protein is CASSRRLAGGETQYF.

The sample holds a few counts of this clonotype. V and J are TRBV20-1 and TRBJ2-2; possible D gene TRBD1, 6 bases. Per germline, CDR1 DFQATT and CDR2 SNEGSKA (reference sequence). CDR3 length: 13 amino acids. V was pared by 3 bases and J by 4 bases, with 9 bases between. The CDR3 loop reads CSASDRSTGELFF. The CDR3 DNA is TGCAGTGCTAGTGACAGGAGCACCGGGGAGCTGTTTTTT.

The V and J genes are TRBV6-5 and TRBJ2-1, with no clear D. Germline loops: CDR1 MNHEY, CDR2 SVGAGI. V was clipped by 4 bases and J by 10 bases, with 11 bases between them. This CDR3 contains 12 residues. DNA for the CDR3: TGTGCCAGCAGTTCCTCCGGTCGGGAGCAGTTCTTC. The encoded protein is CASSSSGREQFF.

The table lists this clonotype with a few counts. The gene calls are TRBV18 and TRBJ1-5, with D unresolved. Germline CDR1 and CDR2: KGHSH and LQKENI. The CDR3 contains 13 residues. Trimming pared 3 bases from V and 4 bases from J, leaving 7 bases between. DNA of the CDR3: TGTGCCAGCTCACCCCTACAGAATCAGCCCCAGCATTTT. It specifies CASSPLQNQPQHF.

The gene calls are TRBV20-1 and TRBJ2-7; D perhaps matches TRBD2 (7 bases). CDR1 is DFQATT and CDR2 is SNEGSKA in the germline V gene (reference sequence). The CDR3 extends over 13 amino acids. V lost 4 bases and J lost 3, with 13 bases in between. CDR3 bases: TGCAGTGCTACGAGGGGGGGTGACTACGAGCAGTACGTC. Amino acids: CSATRGGDYEQYV.

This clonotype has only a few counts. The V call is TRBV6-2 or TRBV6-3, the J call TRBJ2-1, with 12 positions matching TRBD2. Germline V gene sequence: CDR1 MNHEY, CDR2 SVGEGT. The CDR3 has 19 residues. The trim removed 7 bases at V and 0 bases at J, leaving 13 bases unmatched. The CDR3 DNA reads TGTGCCAGCAAGGTCTCTGGACTAGCGGGGATAAGCTCCTACAATGAGCAGTTCTTC. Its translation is CASKVSGLAGISSYNEQFF.

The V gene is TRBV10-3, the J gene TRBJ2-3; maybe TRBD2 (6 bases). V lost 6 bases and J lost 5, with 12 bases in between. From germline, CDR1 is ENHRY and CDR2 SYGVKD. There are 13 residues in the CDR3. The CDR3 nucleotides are TGTGCCATCAGGGAATCAGCGGGAGATACGCAGTATTTT. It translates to CAIRESAGDTQYF.

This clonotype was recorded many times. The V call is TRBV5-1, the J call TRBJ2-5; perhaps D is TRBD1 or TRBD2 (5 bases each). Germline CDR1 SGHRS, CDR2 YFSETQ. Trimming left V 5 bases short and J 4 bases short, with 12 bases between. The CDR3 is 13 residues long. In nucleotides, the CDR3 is TGCGCCAGCAGTTATGGGACGTCAGAGACCCAGTACTTC. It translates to CASSYGTSETQYF.

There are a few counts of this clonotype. The CDR3 here is CASWGGETQYF. The DNA of the CDR3 is TGTGCCAGCTGGGGCGGGGAGACCCAGTACTTC. This chain connects TRBV7-9 to TRBJ2-5, with D perhaps being TRBD1 or TRBD2 (5 bases each). The CDR3 runs to 11 residues. Per the germline V gene, CDR1 is SEHNR and CDR2 is FQNEAQ (reference sequence). Trimming cost V 8 bases and J 5 bases, with 9 bases left between them.

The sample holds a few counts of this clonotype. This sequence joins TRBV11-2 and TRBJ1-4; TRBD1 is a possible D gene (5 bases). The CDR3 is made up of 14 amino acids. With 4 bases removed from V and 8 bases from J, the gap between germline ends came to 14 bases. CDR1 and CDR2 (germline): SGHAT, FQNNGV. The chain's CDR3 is CASSSSRGEEKLFF. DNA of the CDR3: TGTGCCAGCAGCTCATCTAGGGGCGAGGAAAAACTGTTTTTT.